The present T cell receptor (beta chain) was sequenced within a study of human T cells and chemical hapten exposure. On the study more broadly: Subjects had 2% DPC placed on 2 cm by 2 cm of upper inner arm skin for sensitization. A mostly female patient group had alopecia areata, totalis or universalis.

Time point given: patch test 1, 2 weeks after DPC sensitization. Stated treatment: therapeutic diphenylcyclopropenone sensitization with weekly scalp DPC. A remark on this clonotype: Its antigen is currently unknown.

Study-wide results and caveats: No change in TCRs above 1 in 1000 frequency was produced by DPC sensitization.

Via MiXCR, TCRdb re-called the RACE reads, giving one row per CDR3 protein. The top ten hold 2% to 2.5% of the sample, which has some 380,000 distinct CDR3 sequences, 4.8% seen once. The sequencing here drew on whole blood, taken in connection with sensitization to the hapten diphenylcyclopropenone (DPC). The clonotype comes from a woman aged 45-65 years with alopecia areata. Some clones in this sample may be carry-over from other donors' samples.

CDR3 sequence: CASSLGLAGYEQFF. The CDR3 nucleotides are TGTGCCAGCAGCTTAGGACTAGCGGGATATGAGCAGTTCTTC. The chain recombines TRBV7-9 with TRBJ2-1; 11 bases are a match to TRBD2. With V trimmed by 1 base and J by 8 bases, 1 base remained unmatched. CDR1 is SEHNR and CDR2 is FQNEAQ in the germline V gene (reference sequence). The CDR3 length is 14 residues.